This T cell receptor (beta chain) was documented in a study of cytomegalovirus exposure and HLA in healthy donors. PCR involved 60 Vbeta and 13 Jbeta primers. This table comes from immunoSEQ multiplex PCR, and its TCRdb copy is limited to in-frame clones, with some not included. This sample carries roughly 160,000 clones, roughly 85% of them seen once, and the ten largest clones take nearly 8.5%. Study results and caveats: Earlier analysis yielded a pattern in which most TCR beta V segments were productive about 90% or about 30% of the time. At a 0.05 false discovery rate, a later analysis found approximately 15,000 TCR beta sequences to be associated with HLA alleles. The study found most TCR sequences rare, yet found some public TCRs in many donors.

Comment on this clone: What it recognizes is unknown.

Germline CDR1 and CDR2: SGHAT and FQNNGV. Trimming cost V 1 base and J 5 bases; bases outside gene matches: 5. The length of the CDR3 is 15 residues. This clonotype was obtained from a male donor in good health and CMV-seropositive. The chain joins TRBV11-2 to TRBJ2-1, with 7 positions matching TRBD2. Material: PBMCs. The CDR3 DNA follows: TGTGCCAGCAGCTTAGGTGCCGGACTAGACAATGAGCAGTTCTTC. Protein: CASSLGAGLDNEQFF.